This TCR beta chain was recorded in a study of blood T cells in healthy people across ages (dated by TCRdb to between 2014 and 2016). Some background on the complete study: In model experiments, template switching captured roughly one uniquely barcoded TCR beta cDNA molecule for every two T cells. The study measured age-related changes in TCR beta repertoire diversity using deep sequencing normalized with unique cDNA molecular identifiers. Donors were grouped into four age groups: young (average approximately 15 years), middle-aged (approximately 41), aged (roughly 67) and long-lived (around 80). Using the same blood draw, the study looked at two additional independent replicas of 1 million unique cDNA reads for two donors, one aged 18 to 30 and the other aged 80 or older. To avoid experimental bias, donors of different ages were distributed randomly across sequencing lanes.

The library was generated by 5' RACE. Reads for this sample came from an Illumina HiSeq 2500. A second PCR of about 6 to 12 cycles was run with a J-beta primer mix and a sample-barcoded 5' primer. Each TCR beta cDNA molecule received a unique molecular identifier from a template-switch 5' adaptor carrying 12 random nucleotides. Each sample yielded at least 3 million CDR3-containing paired-end reads. First-strand cDNA was synthesized from all RNA with the Mint cDNA synthesis kit, primed by a TRBC-specific oligonucleotide. After uracil-DNA glycosylase treatment, a first 18-cycle PCR used universal primers M1SS and BC2_uni_R on all cDNA. The original pipeline was this. For normalization, 1 million high-quality reads, each with a distinct molecular identifier, were randomly selected from each sample. Instead of being binned into consensus sequences, reads with shared molecular identifiers were discarded. MiTCR, with a Q25 quality threshold and the strictest error-elimination algorithm, was used for CDR3 identification, clonotype clustering and error correction. A nonparametric unseen species model with Euler transformation was used to estimate a lower bound on total TCR beta diversity. The raw public data were reprocessed by TCRdb itself: fastp quality trimming at Q25, MiXCR clonotype calling, in-frame beta chains only. Here each entry gathers all rows of one CDR3 protein and keeps the most common genes and DNA. It is TCRdb's table, rather than the study itself, that gives the V and J calls and clone size. This sample holds 780,000 or so distinct CDR3 sequences; 40% to 65% were observed only once. About 42% of the sample is in the top ten clones.

The germline V gene yields SGDLS for CDR1 and YYNGEE for CDR2. Taken from cysteine to phenylalanine, the CDR3 has 12 residues. The only DNA kept is the CDR3, 36 bases in frame from the first base. V and J lose 0 bases and 4 bases, and a span of 3 bases separates them. The roughly 42 donors, aged about 6 to 95 years, were systemically healthy Caucasian individuals from Russia. Each donor gave roughly 11 milliliters of peripheral blood, drawn into EDTA-treated Vacutainer tubes. Ficoll-Paque density-gradient centrifugation was used to isolate PBMCs, with at least 6.5 million per sample. Trizol reagent was used to extract total RNA from PBMCs, with at least 6 micrograms per sample. For every donor, flow cytometry on a PBMC aliquot measured the percentage of naive CD45RAhigh/CD27high T cells. Points on this clonotype: What this receptor recognizes is not known. Base-call qualities are not available, and no considerably larger clone is one nucleotide away.

The paper as a whole reports these results and caveats: Observed TCR beta diversity per million T cells fell roughly linearly with age, and a significant reduction was already apparent by age roughly 40. A strong correlation was found between observed TCR beta diversity and the percentage of naive T cells measured by flow cytometry. Since profiling was done on bulk unsorted PBMCs, naive and antigen-experienced compartments could not be conclusively compared. The long-lived group showed more naive CD4+ T cells, fewer expanded clones and increased TCR diversity than the aged group, suggesting age selection. Total diversity estimates from one million sequenced T cells were considered lower bounds and underestimates. The CMV infection status of donors was not known, potentially confounding age-related changes in expanded clonotypes.

The chain joins TRBV9 to TRBJ2-3, with the D gene not confidently named. The sequence derives from an elderly man in good health. What was sequenced was blood. The nucleotides are TGTGCCAGCAGCGTAGCCGCAGATACGCAGTATTTT. The resulting protein is CASSVAADTQYF.